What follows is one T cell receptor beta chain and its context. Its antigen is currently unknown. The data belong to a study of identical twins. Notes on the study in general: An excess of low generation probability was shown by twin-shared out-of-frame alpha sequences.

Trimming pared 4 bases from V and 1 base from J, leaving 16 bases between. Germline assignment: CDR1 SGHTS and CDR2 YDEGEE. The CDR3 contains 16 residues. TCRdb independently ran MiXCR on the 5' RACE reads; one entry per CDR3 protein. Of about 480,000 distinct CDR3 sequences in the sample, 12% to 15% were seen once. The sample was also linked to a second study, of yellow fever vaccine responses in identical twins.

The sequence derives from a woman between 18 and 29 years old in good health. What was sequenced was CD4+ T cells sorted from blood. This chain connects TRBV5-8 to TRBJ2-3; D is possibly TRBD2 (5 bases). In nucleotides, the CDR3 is TGTGCCAGCAGCCCGGCGGGCGTGCTAGGCACAGATACGCAGTATTTT. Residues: CASSPAGVLGTDTQYF.